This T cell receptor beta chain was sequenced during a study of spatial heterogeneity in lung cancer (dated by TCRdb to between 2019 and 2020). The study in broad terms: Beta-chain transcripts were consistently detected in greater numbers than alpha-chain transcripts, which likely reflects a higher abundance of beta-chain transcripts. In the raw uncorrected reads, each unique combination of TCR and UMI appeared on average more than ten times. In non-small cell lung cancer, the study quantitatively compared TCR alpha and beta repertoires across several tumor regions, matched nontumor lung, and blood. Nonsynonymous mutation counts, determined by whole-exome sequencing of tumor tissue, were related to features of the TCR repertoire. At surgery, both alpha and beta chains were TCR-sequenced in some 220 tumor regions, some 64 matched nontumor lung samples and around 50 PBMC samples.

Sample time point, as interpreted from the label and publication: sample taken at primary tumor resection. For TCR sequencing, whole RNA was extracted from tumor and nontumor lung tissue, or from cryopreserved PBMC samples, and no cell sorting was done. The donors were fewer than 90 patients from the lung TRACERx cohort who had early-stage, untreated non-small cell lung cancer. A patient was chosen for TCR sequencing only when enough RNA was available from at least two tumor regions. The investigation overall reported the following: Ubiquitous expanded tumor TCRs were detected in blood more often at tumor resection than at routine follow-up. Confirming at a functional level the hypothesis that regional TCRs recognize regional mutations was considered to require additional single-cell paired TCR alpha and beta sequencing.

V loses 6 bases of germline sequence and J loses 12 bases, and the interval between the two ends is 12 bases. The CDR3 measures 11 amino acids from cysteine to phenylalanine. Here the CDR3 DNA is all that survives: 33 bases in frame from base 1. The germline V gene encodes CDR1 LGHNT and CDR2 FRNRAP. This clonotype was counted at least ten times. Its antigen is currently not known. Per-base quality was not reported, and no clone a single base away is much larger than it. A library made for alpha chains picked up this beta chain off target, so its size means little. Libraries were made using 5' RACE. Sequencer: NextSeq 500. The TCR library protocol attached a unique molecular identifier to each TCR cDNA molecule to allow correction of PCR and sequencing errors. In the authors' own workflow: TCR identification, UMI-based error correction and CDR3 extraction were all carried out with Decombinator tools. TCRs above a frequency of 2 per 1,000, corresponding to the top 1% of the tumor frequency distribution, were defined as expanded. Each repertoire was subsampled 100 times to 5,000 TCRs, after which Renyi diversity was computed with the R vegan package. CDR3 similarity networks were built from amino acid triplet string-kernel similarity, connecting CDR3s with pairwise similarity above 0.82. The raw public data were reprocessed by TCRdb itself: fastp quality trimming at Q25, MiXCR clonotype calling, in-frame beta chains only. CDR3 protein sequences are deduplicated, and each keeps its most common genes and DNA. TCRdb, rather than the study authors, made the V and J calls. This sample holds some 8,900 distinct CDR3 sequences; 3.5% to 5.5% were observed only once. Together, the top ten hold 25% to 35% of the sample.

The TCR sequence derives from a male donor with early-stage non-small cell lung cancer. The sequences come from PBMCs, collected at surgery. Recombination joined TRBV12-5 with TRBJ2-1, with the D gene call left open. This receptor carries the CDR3 CASGTVASQFF. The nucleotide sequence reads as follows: TGTGCTAGTGGCACGGTGGCTTCGCAGTTCTTC.